The rows below give T cell receptor beta chains drawn from one sample of a study of T cell responses to AZD1222 COVID-19 vaccine. Profiling relied on immunoSEQ multiplex PCR, and the TCRdb table lists in-frame clones only, not all of them. Here the sample spans 95,000 to 150,000 clones, roughly 87% being singletons. The material sequenced was peripheral blood, taken on day 0 of AZD1222 vaccination. The receptors derive from an adult in good health. CDR3s include the opening cysteine and the closing phenylalanine or tryptophan. The D gene is left open where the match is weak. Some rows have no size entry. The others give once, few or many, or a class for an expanded clone.

abundance	v_gene	j_gene	d_gene	CDR3nt	CDR3aa
.	TRBV3-1/TRBV3-2	TRBJ2-2	TRBD1	TGTGCCAGCAGCCCAGAGGGACAGGGGTACACCGGGGAGCTGTTTTTT	CASSPEGQGYTGELFF
.	TRBV7-2	TRBJ2-1	TRBD1	TGTGCCAGCAGCTTGGGACAGGGGGCTCCGTCCTTGAATGAGCAGTTCTTC	CASSLGQGAPSLNEQFF
.	TRBV7-9	TRBJ2-7	TRBD1	TGTGCCAGCAGCCCCAGAGACAGGGACCTTTTTTACGAGCAGTACTTC	CASSPRDRDLFYEQYF
.	TRBV29-1	TRBJ2-7	.	TGCAGCGGGACGGGTCAGGGTGGATCCGAGCAGTACTTC	CSGTGQGGSEQYF
.	TRBV7-9	TRBJ1-4	TRBD1	TGTGCCAGCAGCTTTAGAACAGGGGAAGATGAAAAACTGTTTTTT	CASSFRTGEDEKLFF
.	TRBV28	TRBJ1-5	.	TGTGCCAGCAGTTTAGGGAACCAGCCCCAGCATTTT	CASSLGNQPQHF
.	TRBV5-6	TRBJ2-1	.	TGTGCCAGCAGCTTGGCCTGGGGAAGGGGGAATGAGCAGTTCTTC	CASSLAWGRGNEQFF
.	TRBV11-3	TRBJ1-2	.	TGTGCCAGCAGCATCTGGGAGGAGGATGGCTACACCTTC	CASSIWEEDGYTF
.	TRBV4-3	TRBJ2-1	.	TGCGCCAGCAGCCCCGAGGCCCAGGGTTCCTACAATGAGCAGTTCTTC	CASSPEAQGSYNEQFF
once	TRBV5-1	TRBJ1-1	.	TGCGCCAGCAGATCCCATCAGAACACTGAAGCTTTCTTT	CASRSHQNTEAFF
.	TRBV12-3/TRBV12-4	TRBJ2-5	.	TGTGCCAGCAGTCCACAGCCCCTAAGGGGCCAGTACTTC	CASSPQPLRGQYF
.	TRBV6-4	TRBJ2-3	TRBD2	TGTGCCAGCAGTGACTCTATTAGCGGGGCAGATACGCAGTATTTT	CASSDSISGADTQYF
.	TRBV10-1	TRBJ2-5	.	TGCGCCAGCAGTGAGTCCGGCAGGGGAATTGGAGGTCCTGTAGAGACCCAGTACTTC	CASSESGRGIGGPVETQYF
few	TRBV11-2	TRBJ1-2	.	TGTGCCAGCAGCTTGGGACACCGGGGTGCCTATGGCTACACCTTC	CASSLGHRGAYGYTF
.	TRBV7-2	TRBJ2-1	.	TGTGCCAGCAGCCTCGACGCAAGCTCCTACAATGAGCAGTTCTTC	CASSLDASSYNEQFF
few	TRBV25-1	TRBJ1-2	.	TGTGCCAGCAGTGAAGGGCGCATTGGCTACACCTTC	CASSEGRIGYTF
.	TRBV2	TRBJ1-2	.	TGTGCCAGCAGTGAAGGAACAGGGTCCTATGGCTACACCTTC	CASSEGTGSYGYTF
.	TRBV12-2	TRBJ2-3	.	TGTGCAAGTCGCTTAGCTCTAGCGGGAGTGTATACGCAGTATTTT	CASRLALAGVYTQYF
.	TRBV11-3	TRBJ1-1	.	TGTGCCAGCAGCTTAGGGACGGCTGAAGCTTTCTTT	CASSLGTAEAFF
.	TRBV7-2	TRBJ1-6	.	TGTGCCAGCAGCTTAGCGGGGCAGGGAAAGGGCTCACCCCTCCACTTT	CASSLAGQGKGSPLHF
.	TRBV18	TRBJ1-2	.	TGTGCCAGCTCACCACTCCGGGAGGAGGCTAACTATGGCTACACCTTC	CASSPLREEANYGYTF
.	TRBV12-3/TRBV12-4	TRBJ1-2	.	TGTGCCAGCAGTTTTGAGACAGGCTATGGCTACACCTTC	CASSFETGYGYTF
.	TRBV11-1	TRBJ2-2	.	TGTGCCAGCAGCCCGGGGGATTGGTACACCGGGGAGCTGTTTTTT	CASSPGDWYTGELFF
.	TRBV7-9	TRBJ2-3	TRBD1	TGTGCCAGCAGTCTCGACAGGGGTTTCACAGATACGCAGTATTTT	CASSLDRGFTDTQYF
.	TRBV11-3	TRBJ2-7	.	TGTGCCAGCAGCTTAGCTACTCGGGGGACCTCCTACGAGCAGTACTTC	CASSLATRGTSYEQYF
.	TRBV12-5	TRBJ2-2	.	TGTGCTAGTGGTTTGGACTGGAACACCGGGGAGCTGTTTTTT	CASGLDWNTGELFF
.	TRBV19	TRBJ2-3	TRBD2	TGTGCCAGTAGGACGACTAGCGGGAGAGATACGCAGTATTTT	CASRTTSGRDTQYF
.	TRBV9	TRBJ2-2	.	TGTGCCAGCAGCGTAGGCCCAGGGGGGGACACCGGGGAGCTGTTTTTT	CASSVGPGGDTGELFF
.	TRBV10-2	TRBJ1-5	TRBD1	TGCGCCAGCAGTGAGACAGGGGAACAGCCCCAGCATTTT	CASSETGEQPQHF
.	TRBV28	TRBJ2-1	TRBD1	TGTGCCAGCAGTTTAAGAACGGGGACAGCCGCATTACTATCGATGCAGTTCTTC	CASSLRTGTAALLSMQFF